This TCR beta chain was observed in a study of blood T cell repertoires in COVID-19 (dated by TCRdb to 2018 to 2020). Turning to the overall study: Samples covering the acute and convalescent phases of COVID-19 were provided by collaborators in the United States, Italy and Spain. The prospective study material was composed of cDNA or gDNA derived from T cells, B-cell-depleted T cells, or PBMCs. The samples were drawn from two sources: the first 160 participants of the ongoing ImmuneRACE study, and 1,254 subjects contributed by 6 global collaborators. HLA class I and class II types, where available, came from metadata supplied by the sample provider rather than from assay-based typing. The sample metadata nearly always contained a de-identified subject ID, COVID-19 status, age in years and sex. Subjects who had been exposed to COVID-19, were actively infected with it, or had recovered from it provided the deeply sampled blood TCRbeta repertoires that made up the dataset. The repertoires were released in a freely available public database intended as a resource for research on the immune response to SARS-CoV-2.

One collaborating source in Seattle enrolled patients during active infection and followed them longitudinally through the course of disease. The collaborating institutions used their own protocols to collect whole blood in K2EDTA tubes. For TCRbeta analysis, collaborators shipped samples as frozen whole blood, isolated PBMCs, or DNA extracted from either of those sample types. The study at large found these results: The amount of clinical and demographic metadata varied by source and participant and was provided uncurated.

V drops 2 bases and J drops 1 base, leaving 5 bases in between. The CDR3 spans 14 residues, from the cysteine through the phenylalanine. Kept here is only the CDR3 DNA, which spans 42 bases and is read in frame from base 1. In the germline V gene (reference sequence), CDR1 corresponds to LNHDA and CDR2 to SQIVND. TCRbeta CDR3 regions were amplified from genomic DNA using the immunoSEQ Assay, a bias-controlled multiplex PCR. The paper's data handling went like this. Within the assay, amplification of reference gene primers was used to estimate how many nucleated cells each sample contained. To quantify the absolute abundance of each unique TCRbeta CDR3 rearrangement, sequence reads were collapsed and filtered. For each sample, productive Simpson clonality was calculated as the square root of Simpson's diversity index across productive rearrangements. Sourced from immuneACCESS, this table was stored by TCRdb with only in-frame sequences that have V and J called. A share of the clones is absent; for the studies checked, an unresolved V gene accounts for under half, and the remainder has no known explanation. The V and J calls and clone size come from that table; D and trimming were worked out from the DNA. The sample table shows about 82,000 clones, and roughly 80% are seen once. The top ten clonotypes cover 35% to 40% of the sample.

Points on this clone: Its target antigen remains unknown. Within one base of it there is no much larger clone, and no base qualities were kept.

This receptor was identified in a man in his sixties with COVID-19, enrolled during active disease. What was sequenced was peripheral blood. The rearrangement joined TRBV19 to TRBJ2-2, with TRBD2 tentatively as D gene (5 bases match). Read as DNA, the sequence is TGTGCCAGTAGTATACGGGGGAACACCGGGGAGCTGTTTTTT. Its protein reads: CASSIRGNTGELFF.